This T cell receptor beta chain was documented in a study of T cells in Graves' hyperthyroidism and ophthalmopathy. This clonotype occurred many times. Its antigen is as yet unknown. Reasons for excluding patients were uncontrolled infection, other autoimmune disease, pregnancy or lactation. Amplification yielded TCR beta CDR3 regions, with RNA transcripts as the source. HTBI primers were used for first-round RT-PCR of the TCR CDR3. One entry per CDR3 protein results from TCRdb running MiXCR on the multiplex PCR reads. Here the sample spans fewer than 400,000 distinct CDR3 sequences, 15% to 18% being singletons. Regarding the study as a whole: Stable hyperthyroidism was told apart from ophthalmopathy by a model built on 13 V-J features.

The CDR3 consists of 12 residues. The germline gives CDR1 MNHNS, CDR2 SASEGT. Trimming removed 9 bases from V and 8 bases from J; junction bases left unmatched: 3. V gene TRBV6-1 combines with J gene TRBJ1-6, with 8 bases that match TRBD1. This receptor was obtained from a woman younger than 30 with Graves' hyperthyroidism that later progressed to Graves' ophthalmopathy. The specimen sequenced was blood. The CDR3 DNA is TGTGCCAGTGGACAGGGCGATTCACCCCTCCACTTT. Amino acid sequence: CASGQGDSPLHF.